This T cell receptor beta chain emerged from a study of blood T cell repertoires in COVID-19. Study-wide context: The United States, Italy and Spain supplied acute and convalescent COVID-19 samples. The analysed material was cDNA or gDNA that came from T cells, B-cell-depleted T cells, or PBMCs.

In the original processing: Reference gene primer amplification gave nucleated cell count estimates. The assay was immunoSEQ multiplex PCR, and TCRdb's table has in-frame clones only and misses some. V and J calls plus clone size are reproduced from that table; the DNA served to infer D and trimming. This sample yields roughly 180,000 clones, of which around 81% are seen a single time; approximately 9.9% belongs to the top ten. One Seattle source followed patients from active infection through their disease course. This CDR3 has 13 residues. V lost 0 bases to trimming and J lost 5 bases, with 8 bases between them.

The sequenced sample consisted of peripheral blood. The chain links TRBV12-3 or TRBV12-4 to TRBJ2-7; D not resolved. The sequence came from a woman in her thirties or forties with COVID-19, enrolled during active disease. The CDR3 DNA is TGTGCCAGCAGTTTAGCCGGGTTCAACGAGCAGTACTTC. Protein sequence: CASSLAGFNEQYF.